The TCR beta chain described here comes from a study of blood T cell repertoires in COVID-19. Turning to the study itself: Samples taken during acute and convalescent COVID-19 were collected in the United States, Italy and Spain. In each case, the material was cDNA or gDNA derived from T cells, B-cell-depleted T cells, or PBMCs.

As handled by the study authors: Amplification of reference gene primers was used by the study to estimate nucleated cell counts. Libraries were prepared by immunoSEQ multiplex PCR; TCRdb keeps only in-frame clonotypes and omits some of them. That table gives V, J and clone size, and the DNA gave D and trimming. The sample lists 130,000 or so clones, approximately 84% occurring once. In this sample, this clone turned up once. The germline CDR1 and CDR2 sequences are SEHNR and FQNEAQ (reference sequence). The germline V and J ends were trimmed by 3 bases and 6 bases, with 9 bases remaining between them. This CDR3 region has 13 residues.

The sequence was collected from a woman aged 55-70 years with acute or convalescent COVID-19. The V and J genes are TRBV7-9 and TRBJ2-1, with D unresolved. What was sequenced was peripheral blood. Here the CDR3 DNA reads TGTGCCAGCAGCTTGTCCACTGTCAATGAGCAGTTCTTC. This translates into CASSLSTVNEQFF.